The clone carrying this TCR beta chain appeared a few times. Its cognate antigen is unknown. This specimen comes from a study of naive and memory T cell subsets. Findings of the study overall: This RNA-based method may be sensitive to activation-related transcript changes.

A UMI-containing oligonucleotide was joined by 3' ligation to the TCR cDNA template. Whole-blood samples were 2 to 3 ml of peripheral blood from healthy adult volunteers. Input was about 1 to 1,100 ng of DNase-treated total RNA without cell sorting. Ligated cDNA underwent four rounds of PCR with nested alpha and beta constant region primers and SP2. Reverse transcription of blood and skin TCR RNA was primed at alpha and beta constant regions. TCRdb analysed the 5' RACE reads with MiXCR anew, one entry per CDR3 protein. The sample contains roughly 60,000 distinct CDR3 sequences, more than 6% of which appear only once. V was trimmed by 3 bases and J by 1 base, leaving 7 bases between them. The CDR3 loop spans 14 amino acids. Germline loops: CDR1 SGDLS, CDR2 YYNGEE.

The TCR was taken from a female donor in good health. The genes are TRBV9 and TRBJ2-2; D perhaps matches TRBD1 (5 bases). CDR3 loop: CASSDRRNTGELFF. DNA for the CDR3: TGTGCCAGCAGCGACAGGAGGAACACCGGGGAGCTGTTTTTT.